This T cell receptor beta chain was recovered during a study of CD8 T cells in Susac syndrome. Notes on the study in general: Only a relatively small number of individuals were included in the TCR sequencing and HLA analysis.

It was with random hexamers that 0.5 to 1 ug RNA was reverse transcribed. Multiplex immunoSEQ PCR targeted 54 Vbeta and 13 Jbeta TCR beta segments. TCRdb recomputed calls from the immunoSEQ multiplex PCR reads with MiXCR, one row per CDR3 protein. The sample gives 250,000 to 350,000 distinct CDR3 sequences, roughly 84% of which show up once; over 0.09% is in the top ten. Trimming took 6 bases from V and 6 from J; bases not matched to a gene: 7. CDR1 and CDR2 from the germline V gene are LNHNV and YYDKDF (reference sequence). The CDR3 runs to 14 residues. Note on this clonotype: No antigen is known for it.

Sequencing of TCR beta was undertaken in CD8+ and CD4+ T cells derived from blood. Purification of the CD8+ and CD4+ T cells relied on negative isolation, and TEMRA cells underwent FACS enrichment. The V gene is TRBV15, the J gene TRBJ2-3; 9 bases match TRBD2. The clonotype originates from a human donor with multiple sclerosis. The sequencing sample was made of CD8+ T cells from PBMCs. CDR3 region: CATRLAGAADTQYF. CDR3 DNA sequence: TGTGCCACCAGACTAGCGGGTGCGGCGGATACGCAGTATTTT.